The entry below describes one TCR beta chain. The target antigen is unknown. Patients presented with locally advanced or metastatic urothelial carcinoma. The sample belongs to a study of PD-L1 blockade in urothelial cancer. Study in general: About 85% of the 29 patients were men whose urothelial cancer was bladder-origin. Samples of blood were analyzed 3 weeks (second dose) and 6 weeks after treatment start.

Profiled with immunoSEQ multiplex PCR; TCRdb holds only in-frame clones, not every one. The sample lists 70,000 to 75,000 clones, 84% occurring once. Germline V CDR1 and CDR2: SQVTM, ANQGSEA. Trimming removed 5 bases from V and 5 bases from J; junction bases left unmatched: 5. The CDR3 runs 12 residues. Overall study results and limits: Pretreatment peripheral blood TCR clonality that fell below the median predicted better survival among the patients studied.

The specimen comprised PBMCs, sampled around atezolizumab (anti-PD-L1) treatment. The gene calls are TRBV29-1 and TRBJ2-7; 8 bases match TRBD1. This TCR was recovered from a man aged 70 or older with urothelial cancer. Written as DNA, the CDR3 is TGCAGCGTTCCCTCAGGGGGCAACGAGCAGTACTTC. Protein product: CSVPSGGNEQYF.